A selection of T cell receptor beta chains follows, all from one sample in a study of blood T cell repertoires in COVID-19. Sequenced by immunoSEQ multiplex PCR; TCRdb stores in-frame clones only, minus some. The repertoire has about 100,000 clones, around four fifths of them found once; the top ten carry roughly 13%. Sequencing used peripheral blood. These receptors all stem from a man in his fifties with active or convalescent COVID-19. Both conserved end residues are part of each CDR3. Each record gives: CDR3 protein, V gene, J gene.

CDR3aa: CASRKNSGLNTEAFF
v_gene: TRBV7-9
j_gene: TRBJ1-1

CDR3aa: CASLSGTDNYGYTF
v_gene: TRBV19
j_gene: TRBJ1-2

CDR3aa: CAWSRRGNRGQAQHF
v_gene: TRBV30
j_gene: TRBJ1-5

CDR3aa: CASSPFRNRPGGGNYGYTF
v_gene: TRBV19
j_gene: TRBJ1-2

CDR3aa: CASSESTSGNNEQFF
v_gene: TRBV10-1
j_gene: TRBJ2-1

CDR3aa: CASSLLAGGSYEQYF
v_gene: TRBV5-1
j_gene: TRBJ2-7

CDR3aa: CASQKGTAAFYTF
v_gene: TRBV6-6
j_gene: TRBJ1-2

CDR3aa: CASTIALEVYGYTF
v_gene: TRBV19
j_gene: TRBJ1-2

CDR3aa: CASSLGSDQETQYF
v_gene: TRBV11-3
j_gene: TRBJ2-5

CDR3aa: CASSLSGREETQYF
v_gene: TRBV9
j_gene: TRBJ2-5

CDR3aa: CASSQDSGSTAGNTIYF
v_gene: TRBV4-2
j_gene: TRBJ1-3

CDR3aa: CASSPSSGRRTGELFF
v_gene: TRBV9
j_gene: TRBJ2-2

CDR3aa: CASRPRLAGATDTQYF
v_gene: TRBV12-2
j_gene: TRBJ2-3

CDR3aa: CASNLIEATRRTQYF
v_gene: TRBV7-3
j_gene: TRBJ2-3

CDR3aa: CATSGLAGREQFF
v_gene: TRBV6-5
j_gene: TRBJ2-1

CDR3aa: CASNIGRNAEQYF
v_gene: TRBV19
j_gene: TRBJ2-7

CDR3aa: CASSTGRGNTDTQYF
v_gene: TRBV5-4
j_gene: TRBJ2-3

CDR3aa: CASRDKQETQYF
v_gene: TRBV19
j_gene: TRBJ2-5

CDR3aa: CSATGNEQFF
v_gene: TRBV20-1
j_gene: TRBJ2-1

CDR3aa: CASSVGGMNTGELFF
v_gene: TRBV9
j_gene: TRBJ2-2